The 21 T cell receptor beta chains listed next were all sequenced from one sample in a study of early T cells in non-severe SARS-CoV-2 infection. TCRdb called the 5' RACE reads again in MiXCR, with one record for every CDR3 protein. The sample shows roughly 93,000 distinct CDR3 sequences, about 14% of them seen only once. The sequencing input was whole blood. Receptor source: an adult who was a healthcare worker with PCR-confirmed SARS-CoV-2 infection or an uninfected control (not recorded which).

This clonotype showed up just a few times. V gene TRBV6-2 or TRBV6-3 combines with J gene TRBJ1-2; D unclear. The V end lost 10 bases, the J end lost 8 bases, and 20 bases lay between the germline ends. Germline V gene sequence: CDR1 MNHEY, CDR2 SVGEGT. The CDR3 sequence is 13 residues long. The chain's CDR3 is CATRRRELVGYTF. The DNA for the CDR3 is TGTGCCACCCGGAGGAGGGAGTTGGTGGGCTACACCTTC.

This clonotype was found a few times. V is TRBV19 and J is TRBJ2-7, with unresolved D. CDR3 length equals 13 residues. V lost 3 bases, J lost 1 base, and 7 bases lay in between. The germline V gene encodes CDR1 LNHDA and CDR2 SQIVND (reference sequence). The CDR3 DNA sequence: TGTGCCAGTAGTATTGGGATATCCTACGAGCAGTACGTC. Translated, it gives CASSIGISYEQYV.

The table lists this clonotype with a few counts. The V call is TRBV20-1, the J call TRBJ1-1, with D tentatively TRBD1 (5 bases). V dropped 0 bases and J dropped 0 bases, with 11 bases sitting between them. There are 15 residues in the CDR3. Germline V lookup: CDR1 DFQATT, CDR2 SNEGSKA (reference sequence). CDR3 region: CSARDSRTLNTEAFF. DNA of the CDR3: TGCAGTGCTAGAGATTCCCGGACACTGAACACTGAAGCTTTCTTT.

The chain joins TRBV19 to TRBJ1-4; TRBD1 agrees at 7 bases. V trimming: 9 bases; J trimming: 4 bases; junction bases outside the gene matches: 11. Germline-derived CDR1 and CDR2 are LNHDA and SQIVND (reference sequence). The CDR3 covers 15 residues. For the CDR3, the DNA is TGTGCCAGCCTCCAGACAGGGCAATATAATGAAAAACTGTTTTTT. Its translation: CASLQTGQYNEKLFF.

The table lists this clonotype with many counts. The V call is TRBV6-1, the J call TRBJ2-7; D uncertain. V was trimmed by 6 bases and J by 2 bases, leaving 11 bases between them. This CDR3 contains 13 residues. From germline, CDR1 is MNHNS and CDR2 SASEGT. The CDR3 bases are TGTGCCAGCAGGCTTCCGAATACCTACGAGCAGTACGTC. As protein: CASRLPNTYEQYV.

This clonotype was seen ten or more times. V and J are TRBV15 and TRBJ2-3, with D unclear. V shed 0 bases and J shed 4 bases, with 5 bases lying between them. Germline CDR1 and CDR2: LNHNV and YYDKDF (reference sequence). The CDR3 spans 13 residues. The CDR3, as DNA: TGTGCCACCAGCAGAGATATCGCAGATACGCAGTATTTT. Its protein product is CATSRDIADTQYF.

The chain recombines TRBV6-1 with TRBJ2-5, with D possibly being TRBD1 (6 bases). V lost 6 bases and J 2 bases, leaving 10 bases between the germline ends. Germline V gene sequence: CDR1 MNHNS, CDR2 SASEGT. This CDR3 has 13 amino acids. In DNA form, the CDR3 reads TGTGCCAGCAGCCCCAGGGGACAAGAGACCCAGTACTTC. Amino acid sequence: CASSPRGQETQYF.

This chain links TRBV5-1 with TRBJ2-7; a weak D match, TRBD1 (6 bases). Germline V CDR1 and CDR2: SGHRS, YFSETQ. The CDR3 is made up of 14 amino acids. Written as DNA, the CDR3 is TGCGCCAGCACCCGGGACACGGGCTCCTTCGAGCAGTACGTC. This translates into CASTRDTGSFEQYV.

This clonotype has at least ten counts. This chain uses TRBV7-6 with TRBJ2-5; D is unresolved. In germline, CDR1 is SGHVS, CDR2 FNYEAQ. The CDR3 extends over 13 amino acids. The V and J ends lost 1 base and 4 bases respectively, with 7 bases between them. The CDR3 DNA is TGTGCCAGCAGCTTAGTACTGTCAGAGACCCAGTACTTC. Protein: CASSLVLSETQYF.

V and J are TRBV20-1 and TRBJ2-1; no clear D gene. This CDR3 spans 14 amino acids. Germline CDR1 is DFQATT and CDR2 is SNEGSKA (reference sequence). V was clipped by 1 base and J by 4 bases, with 11 bases between them. The CDR3 loop is CSARVGHRYNEQFF. The CDR3 region has the DNA TGCAGTGCTAGAGTTGGCCACCGTTACAATGAGCAGTTCTTC.

There are many counts of this clonotype. The CDR3 nucleotides read TGTGCCAGCAGCCCACAGGGCACAACTAATGAAAAACTGTTTTTT. Translating it yields CASSPQGTTNEKLFF. The chain recombines TRBV6-5 with TRBJ1-4; a possible D gene is TRBD1 (6 bases). CDR3 length: 15 amino acids. CDR1 is MNHEY and CDR2 is SVGAGI in the germline V gene. The V and J ends lost 6 bases and 0 bases respectively, with 11 bases between them.

This clonotype turned up a few times. One end of the junction varies from germline; a read error may be responsible. This chain joins TRBV7-6 and TRBJ1-3, with 10 bases lining up with TRBD1. CDR1 is SGHVS, CDR2 FNYEAQ, per germline. The length of the CDR3 is 16 residues. This CDR3 is CASSSHGTGAGNTIYF. The CDR3 nucleotides are TGTGCCAGCAGCTCCCACGGGACAGGGGCTGGAAACACTATATATTTT.

The CDR3 loop reads CASSLTERGYNEQFF. In nucleotides, the CDR3 is TGTGCCAGCAGCTTAACCGAGCGGGGCTACAATGAGCAGTTCTTC. The V call is TRBV11-2, the J call TRBJ2-1; 7 positions agree with TRBD2. Germline CDR1 reads SGHAT; CDR2 reads FQNNGV. The CDR3 contains 15 residues. With V trimmed by 2 bases and J by 3 bases, 4 bases remained unmatched.

V is TRBV9 and J is TRBJ2-4; a weak D match, TRBD1 (6 bases). The CDR3 spans 17 residues. In germline, CDR1 is SGDLS, CDR2 YYNGEE. Trimming left V 0 bases short and J 1 base short, with 14 bases between. The CDR3 protein is CASSVAPGAGAKNIQYF. The DNA of the CDR3 is TGTGCCAGCAGCGTAGCTCCAGGGGCAGGGGCCAAAAACATTCAGTACTTC.

The chain has TRBV30 and TRBJ1-1, with no clear D. Germline assignment: CDR1 GTSNPN and CDR2 SVGIG (reference sequence). The CDR3 is made up of 13 amino acids. V dropped 3 bases and J dropped 1 base, with 9 bases sitting between them. The CDR3: CAWSEPGNTEAFF. Written as DNA, the CDR3 is TGTGCCTGGAGCGAGCCAGGGAACACTGAAGCTTTCTTT.

In DNA form, the CDR3 reads TGTGCCAGCAGTTATGGACAGATGAACACTGAAGCTTTCTTT. Translated: CASSYGQMNTEAFF. The genes are TRBV4-2 and TRBJ1-1; possible D gene TRBD1, 6 bases. The germline V gene encodes CDR1 LGHNA and CDR2 YNFKEQ. The CDR3 consists of 14 residues. Trimming left V 6 bases short and J 0 bases short, with 11 bases between.

The rearrangement uses TRBV28 and TRBJ1-2, with 12 bases that match TRBD1. There are 15 residues in the CDR3. V shed 4 bases, J shed 8 bases, and the junction held 8 bases outside the gene matches. The V gene's germline CDR1 is MDHEN and CDR2 SYDVKM. CDR3: CASSYPGQGAGGYTF. The CDR3 nucleotides read TGTGCCAGCAGTTACCCGGGACAGGGGGCGGGAGGCTACACCTTC.

This clonotype appeared a few times. The rearrangement joins TRBV20-1 to TRBJ2-3, with D perhaps given as TRBD1 or TRBD2 (6 bases each). Per the germline V gene, CDR1 is DFQATT and CDR2 is SNEGSKA (reference sequence). The CDR3 covers 15 residues. Trimming shortened V by 3 bases and J by 0 bases, and 13 bases separated the two germline ends. CDR3 in DNA: TGCAGTGCTAGTGGGGGGCCACCAAGCACAGATACGCAGTATTTT. This sequence encodes CSASGGPPSTDTQYF.

In this sample, this clonotype turned up a few times. V usage is TRBV27 and J usage is TRBJ2-5; TRBD2 matches 12 bases. Per the germline V gene, CDR1 is MNHEY and CDR2 is SMNVEV (reference sequence). The CDR3 has 15 amino acids. J gave up 5 bases and V 6 bases, and 7 bases lay outside the gene matches. This chain's CDR3 is CASRPMTSGGETQYF. CDR3 DNA sequence: TGTGCCAGCAGACCTATGACTAGCGGGGGCGAGACCCAGTACTTC.

This clonotype has just a few counts. The rearrangement links TRBV2 to TRBJ2-1; D might be TRBD1 (6 bases). CDR1 and CDR2 (germline): SNHLY, FYNNEI. The ends were cut back, 5 bases at V and 5 bases at J, with 10 bases in the middle. The CDR3 spans 13 residues. The CDR3 spells CASSSQGDNEQFF. The CDR3 bases are TGTGCCAGCAGTTCACAGGGAGACAATGAGCAGTTCTTC.

The V gene is TRBV29-1, the J gene TRBJ1-1; D unresolved. V dropped 4 bases and J dropped 1 base, with 10 bases sitting between them. Germline V lookup: CDR1 SQVTM, CDR2 ANQGSEA. The CDR3 runs to 13 residues. CDR3 sequence (DNA): TGCAGCGTTGGTGGGTACCGGAACACTGAAGCTTTCTTT. It yields the protein CSVGGYRNTEAFF.